These T cell receptor beta chains were read from a single sample in a study of blood T cells in healthy people across ages. TCRdb analysed the 5' RACE reads with MiXCR anew, one entry per CDR3 protein. The sample consists of 790,000 or so distinct CDR3 sequences, around 45% of them appearing once. Sequenced sample: blood. Receptors were obtained from an elderly man in good health. Both conserved end residues are part of each CDR3. The order of the fields is V gene, D gene, J gene, clone size, CDR3 length, CDR3 protein, CDR3 DNA. D genes are given only for firm matches. The size of a clone is reported for some rows only, either as once, few or many, or as a class for expanded clones.

>TRBV18|TRBD2|TRBJ2-5|NA|17
CASSPPKSSGSAGTQYF
TGTGCCAGCTCACCACCGAAGTCCAGCGGGAGTGCGGGGACCCAGTACTTC
>TRBV9|NA|TRBJ2-3|NA|16
CASSVEQDHSTDTQYF
TGTGCCAGCAGCGTTGAACAGGACCATAGCACAGATACGCAGTATTTT
>TRBV20-1|TRBD2|TRBJ2-3|NA|15
CSAGTSGYGTDTQYF
TGCAGTGCTGGGACTAGCGGATACGGCACAGATACGCAGTATTTT
>TRBV7-2|TRBD2|TRBJ2-1|few|17
CASSLGAPREFNNEQFF
TGTGCCAGCAGCTTAGGGGCACCGCGGGAGTTTAACAATGAGCAGTTCTTC
>TRBV11-2|NA|TRBJ2-1|NA|15
CASSLVSTGINEQFF
TGTGCCAGCAGCTTAGTCTCCACCGGGATTAATGAGCAGTTCTTC
>TRBV28|TRBD1|TRBJ1-5|NA|16
CASSRLRDSSNQPQHF
TGTGCCAGCAGCCGTCTCCGGGACAGTAGCAATCAGCCCCAGCATTTT
>TRBV6-2/TRBV6-3|NA|TRBJ2-1|few|11
CASTKHNEQFF
TGTGCCAGCACCAAACACAATGAGCAGTTCTTC
>TRBV7-6|TRBD1|TRBJ1-5|NA|15
CASSLDGTGGQPQHF
TGTGCCAGCAGCTTAGATGGGACAGGGGGTCAGCCCCAGCATTTT
>TRBV2|NA|TRBJ1-4|NA|15
CASSGLTVGNEKLFF
TGTGCCAGCAGTGGTTTGACAGTCGGTAATGAAAAACTGTTTTTT
>TRBV6-6|NA|TRBJ2-6|NA|15
CASSTGVSGANVLTF
TGTGCCAGCAGTACTGGGGTCTCTGGGGCCAACGTCCTGACTTTC
>TRBV27|NA|TRBJ2-5|NA|15
CASSLYTPVDNEQYF
TGTGCCAGCAGTTTATATACTCCGGTGGACAATGAGCAGTACTTC
>TRBV7-9|NA|TRBJ2-1|few|17
CASSLRFRVAEYNEQFF
TGTGCCAGCAGCTTAAGGTTTCGGGTAGCCGAATACAATGAGCAGTTCTTC
>TRBV18|TRBD2|TRBJ2-5|NA|17
CASSPTSGRAQDETQYF
TGTGCCAGCTCACCTACTAGCGGGAGGGCGCAGGACGAGACCCAGTACTTC
>TRBV14|TRBD2|TRBJ2-3|NA|14
CASTSGLERHTQYF
TGTGCCAGCACCTCGGGACTAGAACGACATACGCAGTATTTT
>TRBV4-3|NA|TRBJ2-6|NA|18
CASSQDPRSRSGANVLTF
TGCGCCAGCAGCCAAGATCCGAGGTCCCGCTCTGGGGCCAACGTCCTGACTTTC
>TRBV25-1|NA|TRBJ2-6|NA|21
CASSVTPGTPGPSSGANVLTF
TGTGCCAGCAGTGTCACTCCCGGGACACCCGGCCCCAGCTCTGGGGCCAACGTCCTGACTTTC
>TRBV28|TRBD1|TRBJ2-7|NA|14
CASIGQGSYNEQYF
TGTGCCAGCATCGGACAGGGGTCCTACAATGAGCAGTACTTC
>TRBV20-1|TRBD1|TRBJ2-3|NA|16
CSAGQGDPSGTDTQYF
TGCAGTGCTGGACAGGGGGATCCTAGCGGGACAGATACGCAGTATTTT
>TRBV28|NA|TRBJ1-2|NA|16
CASSPDAGGPYYGYTF
TGTGCCAGCAGCCCAGATGCGGGAGGACCCTACTATGGCTACACCTTC
>TRBV28|NA|TRBJ2-5|NA|12
CASRARDFTQYF
TGTGCCAGCAGAGCCAGGGATTTCACCCAGTACTTC
>TRBV7-2|NA|TRBJ2-3|many|12
CASSQVLDTQYF
TGTGCCAGCAGCCAAGTTTTGGATACGCAGTATTTT
>TRBV29-1|NA|TRBJ2-2|few|16
CSVNIPGRTVDGELFF
TGCAGCGTTAATATCCCGGGAAGGACAGTGGACGGGGAGCTGTTTTTT
>TRBV11-3|TRBD1|TRBJ2-1|NA|14
CASQNGQGTSEQFF
TGTGCCAGCCAGAATGGACAGGGAACAAGTGAGCAGTTCTTC
>TRBV28|TRBD1|TRBJ1-5|few|16
CASSEPGQYDNQPQHF
TGTGCCAGCAGTGAGCCGGGACAGTATGACAATCAGCCCCAGCATTTT
>TRBV10-3|TRBD2|TRBJ2-1|few|15
CATNDLAGAYNEQFF
TGTGCCACAAATGACCTAGCGGGAGCATACAATGAGCAGTTCTTC
>TRBV4-3|NA|TRBJ2-5|NA|16
CASSQEPGFTQETQYF
TGCGCCAGCAGCCAAGAGCCCGGGTTTACACAAGAGACCCAGTACTTC
>TRBV20-1|NA|TRBJ2-7|once|14
CSAGTPFRPCEQYF
TGCAGTGCCGGGACACCCTTCAGACCCTGCGAGCAGTACTTC
>TRBV6-6|NA|TRBJ2-1|NA|11
CASSLTGEQFF
TGTGCCAGCAGCTTGACAGGAGAGCAGTTCTTC
>TRBV7-2|TRBD2|TRBJ2-2|NA|16
CASSLFSGGVTGELFF
TGTGCGAGCAGCTTATTCTCGGGAGGGGTCACCGGGGAGCTGTTTTTT
>TRBV7-7|NA|TRBJ2-5|NA|14
CASSSREEEETQYF
TGTGCCAGCAGCTCCAGGGAGGAAGAAGAGACCCAGTACTTC
>TRBV9|TRBD2|TRBJ2-1|NA|15
CASNRLAGCGDVQFF
TGTGCCAGCAACCGTCTAGCGGGCTGTGGGGATGTGCAGTTCTTC
>TRBV7-2|NA|TRBJ2-4|NA|16
CASCPTRSLAKNIQYF
TGTGCCAGCTGCCCAACGCGGAGCCTAGCCAAAAACATTCAGTACTTC
>TRBV6-6|TRBD2|TRBJ2-5|NA|13
CASSHLLAGEQYF
TGTGCCAGCAGTCATTTACTAGCGGGGGAGCAGTACTTC
>TRBV12-3/TRBV12-4|NA|TRBJ2-5|NA|16
CASTNPHSALGETQYF
TGTGCCAGCACCAATCCACATAGCGCCCTGGGGGAGACCCAGTACTTC
>TRBV9|NA|TRBJ2-7|NA|13
CASSVVPDHGQYF
TGTGCCAGCAGCGTAGTTCCCGACCATGGGCAGTACTTC
>TRBV2|NA|TRBJ2-7|NA|11
CASNIYDEQYF
TGTGCCAGCAATATATACGATGAGCAGTACTTC
>TRBV4-3|TRBD2|TRBJ2-3|NA|16
CASSQEWTSGTDTQYF
TGCGCCAGCAGCCAAGAGTGGACTAGCGGCACAGATACGCAGTATTTT
>TRBV5-1|TRBD2|TRBJ2-5|NA|15
CASSLPSGGDNEQYF
TGCGCCAGCAGCTTGCCTAGCGGGGGAGACAATGAGCAGTACTTC
>TRBV7-2|NA|TRBJ2-5|NA|16
CASSSDRGGYQETQYF
TGTGCCAGCAGCTCAGATCGAGGCGGCTACCAAGAGACCCAGTACTTC
>TRBV9|TRBD2|TRBJ2-3|NA|15
CASNTFLAVTDTQYF
TGTGCCAGCAACACCTTTCTAGCGGTGACAGATACGCAGTATTTT
>TRBV7-6|NA|TRBJ2-7|NA|17
CASSLEGGRAHTYEQYF
TGTGCCAGCAGCTTAGAAGGTGGGCGGGCGCACACCTACGAGCAGTACTTC
>TRBV11-2|TRBD2|TRBJ2-1|NA|16
CASSTRLAGEGNEQFF
TGTGCCAGCAGCACCCGACTAGCGGGAGAGGGGAATGAGCAGTTCTTC
>TRBV2|NA|TRBJ2-3|once|18
CASSEGWDFPFGTDTQYF
TGTGCCAGCAGTGAGGGATGGGACTTCCCCTTTGGCACAGATACGCAGTATTTT
>TRBV28|NA|TRBJ2-7|NA|12
CASCAVYNEQYF
TGTGCCAGCTGCGCGGTCTACAATGAGCAGTACTTC
>TRBV12-3/TRBV12-4|NA|TRBJ2-4|NA|14
CASRLVSTGREQYF
TGTGCCAGCAGGTTAGTTAGTACCGGTCGGGAGCAGTACTTC